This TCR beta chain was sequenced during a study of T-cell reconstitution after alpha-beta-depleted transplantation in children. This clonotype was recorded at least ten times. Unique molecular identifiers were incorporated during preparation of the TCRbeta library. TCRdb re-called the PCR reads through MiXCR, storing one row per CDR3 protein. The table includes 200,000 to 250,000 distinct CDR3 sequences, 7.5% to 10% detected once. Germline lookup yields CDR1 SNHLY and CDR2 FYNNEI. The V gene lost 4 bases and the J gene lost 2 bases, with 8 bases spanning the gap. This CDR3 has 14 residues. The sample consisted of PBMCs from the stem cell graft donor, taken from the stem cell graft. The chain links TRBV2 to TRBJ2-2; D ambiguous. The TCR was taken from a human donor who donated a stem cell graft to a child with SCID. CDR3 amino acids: CASSVFRNTGELFF. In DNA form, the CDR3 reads TGTGCCAGCAGTGTTTTCAGAAACACCGGGGAGCTGTTTTTT.